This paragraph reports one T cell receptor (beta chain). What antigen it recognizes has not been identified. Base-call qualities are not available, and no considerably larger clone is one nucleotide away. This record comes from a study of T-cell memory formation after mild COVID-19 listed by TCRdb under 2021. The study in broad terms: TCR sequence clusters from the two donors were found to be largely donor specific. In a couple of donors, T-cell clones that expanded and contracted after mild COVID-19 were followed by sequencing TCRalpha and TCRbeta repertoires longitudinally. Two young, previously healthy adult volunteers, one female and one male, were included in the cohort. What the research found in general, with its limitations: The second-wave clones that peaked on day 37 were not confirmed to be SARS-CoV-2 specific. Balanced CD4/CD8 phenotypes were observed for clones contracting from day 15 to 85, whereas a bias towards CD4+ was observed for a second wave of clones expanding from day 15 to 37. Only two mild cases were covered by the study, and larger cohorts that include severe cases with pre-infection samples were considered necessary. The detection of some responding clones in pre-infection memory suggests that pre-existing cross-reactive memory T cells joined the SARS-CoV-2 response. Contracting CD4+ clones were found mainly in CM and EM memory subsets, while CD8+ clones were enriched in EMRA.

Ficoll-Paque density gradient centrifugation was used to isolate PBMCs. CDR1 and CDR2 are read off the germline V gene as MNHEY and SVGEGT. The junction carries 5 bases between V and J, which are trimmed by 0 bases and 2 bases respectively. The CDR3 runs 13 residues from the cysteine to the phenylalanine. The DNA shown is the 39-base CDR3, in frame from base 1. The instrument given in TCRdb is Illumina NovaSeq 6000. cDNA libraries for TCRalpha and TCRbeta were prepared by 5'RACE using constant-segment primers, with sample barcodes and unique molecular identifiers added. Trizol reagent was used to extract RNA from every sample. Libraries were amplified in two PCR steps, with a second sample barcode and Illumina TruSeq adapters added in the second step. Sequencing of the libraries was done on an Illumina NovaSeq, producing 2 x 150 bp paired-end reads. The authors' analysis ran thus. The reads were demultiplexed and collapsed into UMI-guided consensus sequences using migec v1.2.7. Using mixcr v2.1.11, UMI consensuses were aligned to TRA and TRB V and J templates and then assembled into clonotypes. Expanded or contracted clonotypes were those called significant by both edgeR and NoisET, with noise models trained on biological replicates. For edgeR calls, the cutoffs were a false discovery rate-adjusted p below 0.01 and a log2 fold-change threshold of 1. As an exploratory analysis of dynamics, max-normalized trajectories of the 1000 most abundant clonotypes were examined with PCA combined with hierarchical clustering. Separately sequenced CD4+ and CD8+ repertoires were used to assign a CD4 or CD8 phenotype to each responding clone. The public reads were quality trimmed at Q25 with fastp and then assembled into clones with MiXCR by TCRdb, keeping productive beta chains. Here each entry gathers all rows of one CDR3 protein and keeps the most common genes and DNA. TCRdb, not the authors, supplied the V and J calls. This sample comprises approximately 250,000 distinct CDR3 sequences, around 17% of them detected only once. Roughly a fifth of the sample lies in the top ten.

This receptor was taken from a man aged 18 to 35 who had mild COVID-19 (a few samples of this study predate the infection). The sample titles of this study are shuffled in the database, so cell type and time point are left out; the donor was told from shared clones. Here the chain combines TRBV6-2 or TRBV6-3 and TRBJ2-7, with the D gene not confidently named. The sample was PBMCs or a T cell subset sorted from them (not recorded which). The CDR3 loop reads CASSYSRAYEQYF. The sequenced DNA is TGTGCCAGCAGTTACTCCAGAGCCTACGAGCAGTACTTC.